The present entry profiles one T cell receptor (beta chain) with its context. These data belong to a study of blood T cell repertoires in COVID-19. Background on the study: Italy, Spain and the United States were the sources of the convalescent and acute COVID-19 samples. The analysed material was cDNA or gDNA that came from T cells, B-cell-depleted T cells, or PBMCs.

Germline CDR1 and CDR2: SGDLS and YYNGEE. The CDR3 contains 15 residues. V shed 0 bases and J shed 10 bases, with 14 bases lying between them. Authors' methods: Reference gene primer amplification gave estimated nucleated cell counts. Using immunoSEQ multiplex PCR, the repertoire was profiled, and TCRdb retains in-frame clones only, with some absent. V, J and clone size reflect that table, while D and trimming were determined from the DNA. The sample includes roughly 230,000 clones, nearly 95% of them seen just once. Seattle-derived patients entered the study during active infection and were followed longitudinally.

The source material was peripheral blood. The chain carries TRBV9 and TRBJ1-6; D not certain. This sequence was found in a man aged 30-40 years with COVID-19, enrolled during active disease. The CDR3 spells CASSVAIGVGSPLHF. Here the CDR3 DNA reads TGTGCCAGCAGCGTAGCTATCGGGGTAGGATCACCCCTCCACTTT.